A selection of T cell receptor beta chains follows, all from one sample in a study of radiotherapy plus CTLA-4 blockade in lung cancer. The data were produced by immunoSEQ multiplex PCR, yet TCRdb's version contains in-frame clones alone and is incomplete. The repertoire holds tens of thousands of clones, with around 68% as singletons. The material sequenced was peripheral blood, taken from a patient treated with radiotherapy plus ipilimumab. The receptor set was obtained from a human donor with non-small cell lung cancer whose response to radiotherapy plus ipilimumab could not be evaluated. Both conserved end residues are part of each CDR3. Each record gives: CDR3 length, J gene, D gene, V gene, clone size, CDR3 DNA, CDR3 protein. D genes are given only for firm matches. Where a row states a size, it is once, few, many or the class of an expanded clone; other rows omit it.

14 | TRBJ1-2 | TRBD1 | TRBV2 | NA | TGTGCCAGCGGACTCCTGGGACAGGGGGACGGCTACACCTTC | CASGLLGQGDGYTF
16 | TRBJ2-1 | TRBD2 | TRBV7-2 | NA | TGTGCCAGCAGCTTACCGGGACTAGCGAATTACAATGAGCAGTTCTTC | CASSLPGLANYNEQFF
15 | TRBJ2-7 | TRBD1 | TRBV9 | NA | TGTGCCAGCAGCCCACGGACAGGGGGCTCCTACGAGCAGTACTTC | CASSPRTGGSYEQYF
13 | TRBJ2-1 | NA | TRBV7-3 | once | TGTGCCAGCAGCTTAAAGCACGCCAATGAGCAGTTCTTC | CASSLKHANEQFF
17 | TRBJ1-2 | TRBD1 | TRBV7-9 | NA | TGTGCCAGCAGCTATCCCCGGATTTACAGGGGAGACTATGGCTACACCTTC | CASSYPRIYRGDYGYTF
14 | TRBJ2-1 | NA | TRBV7-2 | NA | TGTGCCAGCAGCCAAATCAGGACAGCTAATGAGCAGTTCTTC | CASSQIRTANEQFF
14 | TRBJ2-5 | TRBD1 | TRBV27 | NA | TGTGCCAGCAGTTCCGGGACAGGGGGAGAGACCCAGTACTTC | CASSSGTGGETQYF
14 | TRBJ2-6 | NA | TRBV18 | few | TGTGCCAGCTCAGGAGACTCTGGGGCCAACGTCCTGACTTTC | CASSGDSGANVLTF
15 | TRBJ2-1 | NA | TRBV9 | medium-sized | TGTGCCAGCAGCGTAGGCGTAGGCGGAAACAATGAGCAGTTCTTC | CASSVGVGGNNEQFF
12 | TRBJ2-7 | NA | TRBV2 | NA | TGTGCCAGCAGCCCACAGGGTTACGAGCAGTACTTC | CASSPQGYEQYF
16 | TRBJ2-4 | TRBD1 | TRBV15 | NA | TGTGCCACCAGCCTCGGACAGGGGTGGGCCAAAAACATTCAGTACTTC | CATSLGQGWAKNIQYF
17 | TRBJ1-4 | TRBD1 | TRBV6-1 | NA | TGTGCCAGCAGTGTCTCCGGGACAGGGGCAACTAATGAAAAACTGTTTTTT | CASSVSGTGATNEKLFF
18 | TRBJ1-5 | TRBD1 | TRBV19 | NA | TGTGCCAGTAGCAGCTTTGGGGACAGGGGTCAAAAGTATCAGCCCCAGCATTTT | CASSSFGDRGQKYQPQHF
15 | TRBJ2-3 | NA | TRBV18 | once | TGTGCCAGCTCACCACGGGCCTCGGGCACAGATACGCAGTATTTT | CASSPRASGTDTQYF
15 | TRBJ1-2 | NA | TRBV2 | few | TGTGCCAGCACCCGACAGATCAGGGCTAACTATGGCTACACCTTC | CASTRQIRANYGYTF
15 | TRBJ1-2 | NA | TRBV7-8 | NA | TGTGCCAGCAGCCAGAGGAGCAGGCGGGCGAACGGCTACACCTTC | CASSQRSRRANGYTF
13 | TRBJ2-7 | NA | TRBV6-6 | NA | TGTGCCAGCAGTTACCGGGGATACTACGAGCAGTACTTC | CASSYRGYYEQYF
16 | TRBJ2-3 | TRBD2 | TRBV5-1 | few | TGCGCCAGCAGCTTGACCGGGACTAGCTCCCCAGATACGCAGTATTTT | CASSLTGTSSPDTQYF
14 | TRBJ1-5 | NA | TRBV2 | NA | TGTGCCAGCAGTGATCGGGGAAGCAATCAGCCCCAGCATTTT | CASSDRGSNQPQHF
16 | TRBJ2-5 | TRBD2 | TRBV4-1 | NA | TGCGCCAGCAGCCAAGATAGGTCTAGCGGGAGGGAGACCCAGTACTTC | CASSQDRSSGRETQYF
14 | TRBJ1-1 | NA | TRBV4-1 | NA | TGCGCCAGCAGCCAAGAACGGGATATCACTGAAGCTTTCTTT | CASSQERDITEAFF
16 | TRBJ1-2 | TRBD1 | TRBV11-2 | few | TGTGCCAGCAGCTTGCGGACAGGGAGCACTAACTATGGCTACACCTTC | CASSLRTGSTNYGYTF
13 | TRBJ2-5 | TRBD2 | TRBV6-6 | NA | TGTGCCAGCAGGGGGGGGTTCCAAGAGACCCAGTACTTC | CASRGGFQETQYF
14 | TRBJ1-2 | NA | TRBV4-3 | NA | TGCGCCAGCAAAAGAATGGGGGGTAACTATGGCTACACCTTC | CASKRMGGNYGYTF
14 | TRBJ2-7 | NA | TRBV7-6 | NA | TGTGCCAGCAGCTTAGGGACAGTTAGCTACGAGCAGTACTTC | CASSLGTVSYEQYF
12 | TRBJ1-2 | NA | TRBV5-1 | NA | TGCGCCAGCAGCTTAGCGGGGGATGGCTACACCTTC | CASSLAGDGYTF
14 | TRBJ1-2 | TRBD1 | TRBV18 | NA | TGTGCCAGCTCACCACAACAGGGGATAGGTGGCTACACCTTC | CASSPQQGIGGYTF
17 | TRBJ2-2 | TRBD1 | TRBV5-6 | NA | TGTGCCAGCAGCTTGGGGGCAGGGGGACCGAACACCGGGGAGCTGTTTTTT | CASSLGAGGPNTGELFF
15 | TRBJ1-4 | TRBD1 | TRBV28 | few | TGTGCCAGCAGCCCAGACAGGGGAGGGCATGAAAAACTGTTTTTT | CASSPDRGGHEKLFF
13 | TRBJ2-3 | NA | TRBV7-2 | few | TGTGCCAGCAGCTTAGAGAGGGCAGATACGCAGTATTTT | CASSLERADTQYF
15 | TRBJ1-4 | NA | TRBV6-5 | few | TGTGCCAGCAGACCCGGACAGTCAACTAATGAAAAACTGTTTTTT | CASRPGQSTNEKLFF
15 | TRBJ2-7 | NA | TRBV7-2 | few | TGTGCCAGCAGCCCAAGCATCAGCGCAACCTACGAGCAGTACTTC | CASSPSISATYEQYF
12 | TRBJ2-5 | TRBD1 | TRBV29-1 | NA | TGCAGCGAAAGACAGGGGGTTGAGACCCAGTACTTC | CSERQGVETQYF
10 | TRBJ2-5 | NA | TRBV20-1 | NA | TGCAGTGCTGGCCTAGAGACCCAGTACTTC | CSAGLETQYF
14 | TRBJ1-1 | NA | TRBV7-3 | NA | TGTGCCAGCAGCTTAGCGGCCGGGGAGACTGAAGCTTTCTTT | CASSLAAGETEAFF
14 | TRBJ1-6 | TRBD1 | TRBV4-2 | few | TGTGCCAGCAGCCCCGGACAGGAAAATTCACCCCTCCACTTT | CASSPGQENSPLHF